Here is one T cell receptor beta chain with its context. Germline loops: CDR1 DFQATT, CDR2 SNEGSKA (reference sequence). V trimming: 3 bases; J trimming: 4 bases; junction bases outside the gene matches: 12. The CDR3 sequence is 16 residues long. The data are from a study of control samples from healthy donors and cancer patients. Assay: immunoSEQ multiplex PCR; the TCRdb copy retains only in-frame clones and omits some. The sample lists fewer than 70,000 clones, approximately 84% occurring once. What was sequenced was PBMCs. This sequence joins TRBV20-1 and TRBJ1-1; 9 positions match TRBD1. This sequence was found in a woman between 45 and 60 years old with lung cancer. This CDR3 reads CSASQPGQGGITEAFF. The CDR3 bases are TGCAGTGCTAGTCAACCGGGACAGGGAGGAATCACTGAAGCTTTCTTT.